Presented here are 8 T cell receptor beta chains from one specimen sequenced in a study of shared clonotypes between healthy human individuals. Generated by immunoSEQ multiplex PCR, the TCRdb table keeps only in-frame clones and is missing some. The table shows a few million clones, with 85% to 95% occurring only once. What was sequenced was naive CD4+ T cells from PBMCs. Indicated subset: CD45RA+ positively selected. These receptors were obtained from a young man in good health. Some clones in this sample may be carry-over from other donors' samples.

The J gene is TRBJ1-2, the V gene TRBV5-6; 7 positions agree with TRBD1. Trimming at V came to 1 base and at J to 7 bases, leaving 7 bases not matched to a gene. The CDR3 totals 14 residues. Germline V gene sequence: CDR1 SGHDT, CDR2 YYEEEE. The CDR3 DNA reads as TGTGCCAGCAGCTTGCCCGACAGGGCGCGTGGCTACACCTTC. It encodes CASSLPDRARGYTF.

This clone turned up a few times. This chain joins TRBV14 and TRBJ2-7; D is unresolved. The length of the CDR3 is 11 residues. The germline V and J ends were trimmed by 7 bases and 2 bases, with 6 bases remaining between them. Germline V gene lookup returns CDR1 SGHDN and CDR2 FVKESK. The CDR3 reads CASTGPYEQYF. The CDR3 DNA reads as TGTGCCAGCACCGGGCCCTACGAGCAGTACTTC.

DNA for the CDR3: TGTGCCAGCAGTGCCAGGGGTACTGGGGCCAACGTCCTGACTTTC. Amino acid sequence: CASSARGTGANVLTF. The chain recombines TRBV2 with TRBJ2-6; the D gene is possibly TRBD1 (6 bases). V was trimmed by 4 bases and J by 2 bases, leaving 9 bases between them. Germline-derived CDR1 and CDR2 are SNHLY and FYNNEI. The CDR3 consists of 15 residues.

This chain links TRBV9 with TRBJ1-4; TRBD1 is a possible D gene (6 bases). Germline CDR1 SGDLS, CDR2 YYNGEE. Trimming stripped 3 bases from V and 8 bases from J, with 20 bases between. The CDR3 is 16 residues long. The CDR3 nucleotides are TGTGCCAGCAGCGGAGACGGACAGCCCCAGAGGGAAAAACTGTTTTTT. It specifies CASSGDGQPQREKLFF.

This sequence joins TRBV5-4 and TRBJ1-1, with no clear D. The V end lost 0 bases, the J end lost 3 bases, and 9 bases lay between the germline ends. The CDR3 loop spans 14 amino acids. CDR1 and CDR2 from the germline V gene are SGHNT and YYREEE (reference sequence). The CDR3 bases are TGTGCCAGCAGCTTGGACAGCCGTTACACTGAAGCTTTCTTT. Translation: CASSLDSRYTEAFF.

The gene calls are TRBV28 and TRBJ1-2; 8 nucleotides agree with TRBD1. CDR3 length: 14 residues. The J segment lost 8 bases and the V segment lost 6 bases, leaving 11 bases of the junction unmatched. CDR1 MDHEN and CDR2 SYDVKM come from the germline V gene. The CDR3: CASSSPDRVSGYTF. The DNA of the CDR3 is TGTGCCAGCAGCTCTCCGGACAGGGTCTCAGGCTACACCTTC.

A few counts support this clone. This sequence joins TRBV10-1 and TRBJ2-2; D may be TRBD1 (6 bases). CDR1 WNHNN and CDR2 SYGVQD come from the germline V gene (reference sequence). The V and J ends lost 0 bases and 6 bases respectively, with 8 bases between them. This CDR3 has 14 residues. CDR3 sequence (DNA): TGCGCCAGCAGTGAGTCGGGGGCGGCCGGGGAGCTGTTTTTT. Translating gives CASSESGAAGELFF.

The chain links TRBV4-2 to TRBJ2-5; 8 bases are a match to TRBD2. The CDR3 sequence is 17 residues long. Germline V gene lookup returns CDR1 LGHNA and CDR2 YNFKEQ. Trimming cost V 3 bases and J 4 bases; bases outside gene matches: 13. The chain's CDR3 is CASSHRSWTGGAETQYF. Here the CDR3 DNA reads TGTGCCAGCAGCCACCGTTCCTGGACGGGGGGGGCAGAGACCCAGTACTTC.